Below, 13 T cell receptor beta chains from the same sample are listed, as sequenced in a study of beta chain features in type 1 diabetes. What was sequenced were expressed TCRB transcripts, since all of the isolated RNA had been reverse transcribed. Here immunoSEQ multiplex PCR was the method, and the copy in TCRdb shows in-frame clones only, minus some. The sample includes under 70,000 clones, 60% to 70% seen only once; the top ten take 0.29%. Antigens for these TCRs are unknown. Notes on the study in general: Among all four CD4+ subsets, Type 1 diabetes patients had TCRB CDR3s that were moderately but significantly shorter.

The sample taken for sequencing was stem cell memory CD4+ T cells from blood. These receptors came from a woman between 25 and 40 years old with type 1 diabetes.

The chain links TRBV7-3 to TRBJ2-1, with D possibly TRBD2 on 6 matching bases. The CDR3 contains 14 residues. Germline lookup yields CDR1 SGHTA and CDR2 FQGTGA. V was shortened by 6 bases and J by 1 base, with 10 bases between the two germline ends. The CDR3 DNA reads TGTGCCAGCAGTACCGGGAGTTCCTACAATGAGCAGTTCTTC. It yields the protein CASSTGSSYNEQFF.

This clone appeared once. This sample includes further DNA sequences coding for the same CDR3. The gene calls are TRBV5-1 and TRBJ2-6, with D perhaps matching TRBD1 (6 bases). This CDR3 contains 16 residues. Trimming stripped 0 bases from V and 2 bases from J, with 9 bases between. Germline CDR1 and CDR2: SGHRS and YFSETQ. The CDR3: CASSLATGPGANVLTF. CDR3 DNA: TGCGCCAGCAGCTTGGCCACAGGGCCTGGGGCCAACGTCCTGACTTTC.

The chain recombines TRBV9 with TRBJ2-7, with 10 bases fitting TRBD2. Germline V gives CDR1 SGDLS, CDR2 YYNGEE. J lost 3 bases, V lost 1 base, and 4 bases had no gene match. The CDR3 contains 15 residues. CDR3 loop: CASSVTSGTNYEQYF. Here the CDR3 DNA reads TGTGCCAGCAGCGTAACTAGCGGGACCAACTACGAGCAGTACTTC.

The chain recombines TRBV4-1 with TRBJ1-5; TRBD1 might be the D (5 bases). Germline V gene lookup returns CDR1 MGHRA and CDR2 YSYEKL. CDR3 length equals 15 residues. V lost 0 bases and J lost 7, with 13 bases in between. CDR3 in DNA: TGCGCCAGCAGCCAAGACGGGGGAAGGGAACAGCCCCAGCATTTT. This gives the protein CASSQDGGREQPQHF.

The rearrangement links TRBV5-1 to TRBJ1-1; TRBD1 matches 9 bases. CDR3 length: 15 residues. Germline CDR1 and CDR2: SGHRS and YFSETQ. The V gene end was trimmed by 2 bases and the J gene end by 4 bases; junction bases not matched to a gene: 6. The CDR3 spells CASSFMTGGPTEAFF. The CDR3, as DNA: TGCGCCAGCAGCTTCATGACAGGGGGTCCCACTGAAGCTTTCTTT.

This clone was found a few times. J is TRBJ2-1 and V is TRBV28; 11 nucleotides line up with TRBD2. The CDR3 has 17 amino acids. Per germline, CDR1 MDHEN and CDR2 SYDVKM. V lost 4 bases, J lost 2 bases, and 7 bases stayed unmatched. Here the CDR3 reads CASSSGIAGGPYNEQFF. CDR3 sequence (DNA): TGTGCCAGCAGTTCCGGAATAGCGGGAGGGCCCTACAATGAGCAGTTCTTC.

The CDR3 DNA sequence: TGCGCCAGCAGCTTGGTAGCGGGACCTTACAATGAGCAGTTCTTC. As protein: CASSLVAGPYNEQFF. This chain uses TRBV5-1 with TRBJ2-1, with 8 bases identical to TRBD2. V lost 0 bases and J lost 4; bases outside the gene matches: 3. CDR3 size: 15 residues. Germline CDR1 is SGHRS and CDR2 is YFSETQ.

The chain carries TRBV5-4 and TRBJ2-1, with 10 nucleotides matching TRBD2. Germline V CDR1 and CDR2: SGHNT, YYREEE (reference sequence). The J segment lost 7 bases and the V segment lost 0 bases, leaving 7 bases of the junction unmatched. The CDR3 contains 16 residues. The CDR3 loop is CASSLASSGRINEQFF. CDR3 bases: TGTGCCAGCAGCTTGGCCTCTAGCGGGAGAATTAATGAGCAGTTCTTC.

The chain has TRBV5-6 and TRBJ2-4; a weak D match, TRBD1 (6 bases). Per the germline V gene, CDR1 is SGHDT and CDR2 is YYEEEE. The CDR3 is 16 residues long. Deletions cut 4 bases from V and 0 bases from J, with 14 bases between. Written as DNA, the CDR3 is TGTGCCAGCAGCACCTGGGACACTCTAGCCAAAAACATTCAGTACTTC. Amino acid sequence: CASSTWDTLAKNIQYF.

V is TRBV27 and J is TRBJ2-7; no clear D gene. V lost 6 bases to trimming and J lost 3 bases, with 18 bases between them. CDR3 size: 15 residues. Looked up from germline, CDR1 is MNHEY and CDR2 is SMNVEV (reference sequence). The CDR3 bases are TGTGCCAGCAGCCTAAGCCACCCTACCTACTACGAGCAGTACTTC. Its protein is CASSLSHPTYYEQYF.

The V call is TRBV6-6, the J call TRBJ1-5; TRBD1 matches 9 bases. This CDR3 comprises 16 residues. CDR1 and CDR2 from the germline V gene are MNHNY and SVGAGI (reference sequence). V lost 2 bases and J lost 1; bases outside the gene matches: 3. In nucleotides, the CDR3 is TGTGCCAGCAGTTACCGGGGACAGGGAAGCAATCAGCCCCAGCATTTT. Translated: CASSYRGQGSNQPQHF.

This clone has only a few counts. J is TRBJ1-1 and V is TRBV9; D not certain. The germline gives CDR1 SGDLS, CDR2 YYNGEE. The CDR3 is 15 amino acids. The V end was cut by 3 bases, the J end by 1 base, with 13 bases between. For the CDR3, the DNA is TGTGCCAGCAGCGCAGGCGGACGGGAGAACACTGAAGCTTTCTTT. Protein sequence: CASSAGGRENTEAFF.

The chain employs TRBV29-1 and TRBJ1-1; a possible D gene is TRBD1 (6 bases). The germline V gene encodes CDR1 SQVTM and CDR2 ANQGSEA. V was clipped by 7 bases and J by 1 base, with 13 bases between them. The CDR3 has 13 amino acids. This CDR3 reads CSAVQGTNTEAFF. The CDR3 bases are TGCAGCGCAGTCCAGGGGACGAACACTGAAGCTTTCTTT.